Below, 13 T cell receptor beta chains from the same sample are listed, as sequenced in a study of T cell changes during pregnancy in multiple sclerosis. The method was immunoSEQ multiplex PCR; TCRdb's version includes in-frame clones alone and lacks a portion of them. Here the sample spans roughly 87,000 clones, around 90% being singletons. Sequences were derived from PBMCs, sampled in the first trimester of pregnancy. The receptors stem from a female donor in good health, serving as a control in a pregnancy study. Some clones in this sample may be carry-over from other donors' samples.

The chain uses TRBV15 and TRBJ2-3, with 14 bases identical to TRBD2. J lost 1 base, V lost 3 bases, and 6 bases had no gene match. The CDR3 is 18 residues long. Germline CDR1 and CDR2: LNHNV and YYDKDF (reference sequence). CDR3: CATSSGLAGGTGTDTQYF. DNA for the CDR3: TGTGCCACCAGCAGCGGACTAGCGGGAGGTACAGGCACAGATACGCAGTATTTT.

J is TRBJ1-3 and V is TRBV2, with D possibly matching TRBD1 (5 bases). The CDR3 is 18 amino acids. CDR1 SNHLY and CDR2 FYNNEI come from the germline V gene. V lost 8 bases, J lost 0 bases, and 23 bases lay in between. The CDR3 loop reads CASARAQQAAVSGNTIYF. DNA for the CDR3: TGTGCCAGCGCTAGGGCCCAACAGGCGGCCGTCTCTGGAAACACCATATATTTT.

The V gene is TRBV5-4, the J gene TRBJ1-2, with 7 positions matching TRBD1. Germline lookup yields CDR1 SGHNT and CDR2 YYREEE (reference sequence). This CDR3 has 15 amino acids. V lost 4 bases, J lost 8 bases, and 14 bases stayed unmatched. The CDR3 DNA sequence: TGTGCCAGCAGCACTAGCTTAGGGGGCGTGGGGGGCTACACCTTC. Its translation is CASSTSLGGVGGYTF.

This clone was counted a single time. The chain is built from TRBV9 and TRBJ2-3; 10 bases are shared with TRBD2. Unmatched junction bases numbered 7, after V lost 0 bases and J lost 3 bases. CDR1 is SGDLS and CDR2 is YYNGEE in the germline V gene. This CDR3 is 17 amino acids long. The CDR3 coding sequence is TGTGCCAGCAGCGTAGCGGCTAGCGGGAGTGGGACAGATACGCAGTATTTT. Translated: CASSVAASGSGTDTQYF.

The chain is built from TRBV5-5 and TRBJ1-2, with 9 bases identical to TRBD1. Germline assignment: CDR1 SGHKS and CDR2 YYEKEE (reference sequence). This CDR3 is 15 amino acids long. V dropped 0 bases and J dropped 4; count of bases not matched to a gene: 4. The CDR3 nucleotides read TGTGCCAGCAGCTTGGGGACAGGGGACGGCTATGGCTACACCTTC. It specifies CASSLGTGDGYGYTF.

V gene TRBV5-6 combines with J gene TRBJ1-3, with D possibly TRBD1 on 6 matching bases. CDR1 and CDR2 from the germline V gene are SGHDT and YYEEEE. Trimming pared 2 bases from V and 3 bases from J, leaving 12 bases between. The CDR3 covers 15 residues. CDR3 residues: CASSLPTGYGNTIYF. Written as DNA, the CDR3 is TGTGCCAGCAGCTTACCTACAGGGTATGGAAACACCATATATTTT.

The chain carries TRBV6-1 and TRBJ2-1, with 8 bases matching TRBD1. V trimming: 8 bases; J trimming: 4 bases; junction bases outside the gene matches: 7. This CDR3 comprises 14 residues. CDR1 is MNHNS, CDR2 SASEGT, per germline. For the CDR3, the DNA is TGTGCCAGCCTGACAGGGGAAGGATACAATGAGCAGTTCTTC. Translated, it gives CASLTGEGYNEQFF.

The gene calls are TRBV7-2 and TRBJ1-1, with D hard to call. V was trimmed by 5 bases and J by 0 bases, leaving 19 bases between them. CDR1 and CDR2 (germline): SGHTA, FQGNSA. This CDR3 spans 17 amino acids. The CDR3 region has the DNA TGTGCCAGCAGCCCCATCTACCTACAGTTCGTGAACACTGAAGCTTTCTTT. It yields the protein CASSPIYLQFVNTEAFF.

The chain links TRBV28 to TRBJ1-1, with D maybe TRBD1 (5 bases). Deletions cut 2 bases from V and 5 bases from J, with 6 bases between. The germline V gene encodes CDR1 MDHEN and CDR2 SYDVKM. The CDR3 has 12 amino acids. The CDR3: CASSLRGTEAFF. DNA for the CDR3: TGTGCCAGCAGTTTAAGGGGTACTGAAGCTTTCTTT.

V and J are TRBV11-2 and TRBJ2-5; no clear D. Trimming cost V 1 base and J 2 bases, with 11 bases left between them. The CDR3 spans 15 residues. The germline V gene encodes CDR1 SGHAT and CDR2 FQNNGV. CDR3 DNA sequence: TGTGCCAGCAGCTTAGGTCAGTTTCGTCAAGAGACCCAGTACTTC. This encodes CASSLGQFRQETQYF.

The gene calls are TRBV19 and TRBJ2-2; tentatively, D is TRBD2 (5 bases). Germline V gene data show CDR1 as LNHDA and CDR2 as SQIVND (reference sequence). Trimming took off 3 bases at V and 0 bases at J, with 8 bases between the two ends. The CDR3 length is 15 residues. The CDR3 coding sequence is TGTGCCAGTAGTATCAGCGGAACGAACACCGGGGAGCTGTTTTTT. Residues: CASSISGTNTGELFF.

The CDR3 region is CASSPQGGETQYF. The CDR3 region has the DNA TGTGCCAGCAGCCCACAGGGTGGGGAGACCCAGTACTTC. V and J are TRBV7-3 and TRBJ2-5; D perhaps matches TRBD1 (6 bases). This CDR3 has 13 amino acids. CDR1 and CDR2 (germline): SGHTA, FQGTGA. V lost 5 bases, J lost 5 bases, and 12 bases lay in between.

The rearrangement joins TRBV28 to TRBJ1-1; D perhaps matches TRBD1 (6 bases). The V gene's germline CDR1 is MDHEN and CDR2 SYDVKM. Deletions cut 0 bases from V and 0 bases from J, with 8 bases between. The CDR3 spans 15 residues. CDR3 amino acids: CASSLWGTLNTEAFF. The CDR3, as DNA: TGTGCCAGCAGTTTATGGGGGACATTGAACACTGAAGCTTTCTTT.